The clone carrying this T cell receptor beta chain appeared many times. Its antigen is currently unknown. The entry originates in a study of CD8+CD57+ T cells in acquired aplastic anemia. Findings and limits, study-wide: A significant difference in CD8+ Simpson's diversity between patients and controls was not found.

The CDR3 is 15 amino acids. The germline CDR1 and CDR2 sequences are KGHDR and SFDVKD. V lost 5 bases and J 3 bases, leaving 14 bases between the germline ends. Genomic DNA provided the template from which TCR beta VDJ and CDR3 profiles were obtained. TCRdb itself ran the reads through MiXCR, one entry per CDR3 protein. The table lists roughly 150,000 distinct CDR3 sequences, about 45% of them singletons. CD8+CD57+ cell expansion, shown by flow cytometry, had occurred in the patients selected for sequencing. The TCR originated in a human donor with aplastic anemia. This chain links TRBV24-1 with TRBJ2-3; D might be TRBD1 or TRBD2, each matching 6 bases. The specimen sequenced was sorted CD4+, CD8+, or CD8+CD57+ T cells (not recorded which) from PBMCs. Here the CDR3 DNA reads TGTGCCACCAGTGGAGGCCCGGGGGCGACAGATACGCAGTATTTT. This codes for CATSGGPGATDTQYF.